Listed here are 24 T cell receptor beta chains from one sample, sequenced in a study of T cell clones after liver transplantation. Measured with immunoSEQ multiplex PCR; TCRdb has only the in-frame clones, and not every one. The data contain about 80,000 clones, about 84% of them singletons. Sequences were derived from CD4+ T cells from blood, sampled about 46 months after liver transplant. Receptors were obtained from a human patient who received a liver transplant. Part of the T cells may come from the graft donor.

The chain joins TRBV28 to TRBJ2-5; 8 bases fit TRBD2. This CDR3 comprises 14 residues. From germline, CDR1 is MDHEN and CDR2 SYDVKM. Trimming took 6 bases from V and 5 from J; bases not matched to a gene: 8. The DNA for the CDR3 is TGTGCCAGCAGAACTAGCGGCAGTGGGGAGACCCAGTACTTC. Translation gives CASRTSGSGETQYF.

This chain links TRBV6-5 with TRBJ2-1; D possibly corresponds to TRBD1 (5 bases). This CDR3 is 13 amino acids long. CDR1 MNHEY and CDR2 SVGAGI come from the germline V gene. V lost 0 bases and J 15 bases, leaving 15 bases between the germline ends. The chain's CDR3 is CASSYSPGIALFF. The DNA of the CDR3 is TGTGCCAGCAGTTACTCCCCAGGGATAGCCCTGTTCTTC.

This clone was seen a single time. The genes are TRBV6-5 and TRBJ2-7; maybe TRBD1 (5 bases). V was shortened by 4 bases and J by 2 bases, with 12 bases between the two germline ends. CDR3 length equals 14 residues. The V gene's germline CDR1 is MNHEY and CDR2 SVGAGI. CDR3 sequence: CASSSTVATYEQYF. Here the CDR3 DNA reads TGTGCCAGCAGTTCGACAGTTGCCACCTACGAGCAGTACTTC.

The table lists this clone with a few counts. The chain is built from TRBV5-6 and TRBJ2-5; a weak D match, TRBD1 (5 bases). This CDR3 is 13 amino acids long. The germline gives CDR1 SGHDT, CDR2 YYEEEE. V was clipped by 4 bases and J by 2 bases, with 9 bases between them. The CDR3 loop is CASSRGHQETQYF. CDR3 sequence (DNA): TGTGCCAGCAGCCGTGGACATCAAGAGACCCAGTACTTC. The whole variable domain, filled in from reference TRBV5-6 and TRBJ2-5, reads DAGVTQSPTHLIKTRGQQVTLRCSPKSGHDTVSWYQQALGQGPQFIFQYYEEEERQRGNFPDRFSGHQFPNYSSELNVNALLLGDSALYLCASSRGHQETQYFGPGTRLLVL.

J is TRBJ1-1 and V is TRBV25-1; 10 nucleotides match TRBD1. This CDR3 is 17 amino acids long. Unmatched junction bases numbered 14, after V lost 6 bases and J lost 4 bases. Germline loops: CDR1 MGHDK, CDR2 SYGVNS. In nucleotides, the CDR3 is TGTGCCAGCAGGCAAACCGGGACAGGGGTTAAGGGCACTGAAGCTTTCTTT. Amino acid sequence: CASRQTGTGVKGTEAFF. The full variable domain, rest sourced from reference TRBV25-1 and TRBJ1-1, is EADIYQTPRYLVIGTGKKITLECSQTMGHDKMYWYQQDPGMELHLIHYSYGVNSTEKGDLSSESTVSRIRTEHFPLTLESARPSHTSQYLCASRQTGTGVKGTEAFFGQGTRLTVV.

V is TRBV2 and J is TRBJ1-5, with 8 bases identical to TRBD1. The CDR3 covers 13 residues. In germline, CDR1 is SNHLY, CDR2 FYNNEI. The V segment lost 6 bases and the J segment 3 bases; nucleotides outside the gene matches: 1. In nucleotides, the CDR3 is TGTGCCAGCAGGGGACAGGTCAATCAGCCCCAGCATTTT. It is translated as CASRGQVNQPQHF.

This chain joins TRBV6-1 and TRBJ2-4; D gene ambiguous. Germline assignment: CDR1 MNHNS and CDR2 SASEGT. CDR3 length equals 14 residues. V was trimmed by 3 bases and J by 6 bases, leaving 12 bases between them. CDR3 in DNA: TGTGCCAGCAGTGAGAGACTCCCGGGAAACATTCAGTACTTC. It is translated as CASSERLPGNIQYF.

V and J are TRBV29-1 and TRBJ2-6, with D maybe TRBD2 (6 bases). The V end was cut by 5 bases, the J end by 9 bases, with 17 bases between. The CDR3 loop spans 14 amino acids. Germline V CDR1 and CDR2: SQVTM, ANQGSEA. DNA of the CDR3: TGCAGCGTTCAATACTGGCAGGGAGGCAACGTCCTGACTTTC. It translates to CSVQYWQGGNVLTF.

This rearrangement joins TRBV29-1 to TRBJ2-7, with TRBD2 matching over 9 bases. Germline CDR1 is SQVTM and CDR2 is ANQGSEA. V was clipped by 7 bases and J by 0 bases; unmatched bases: 7. The CDR3 covers 14 residues. CDR3: CSALGSGSSYEQYF. For the CDR3, the DNA is TGCAGCGCCCTAGGTAGCGGGAGCTCCTACGAGCAGTACTTC.

This chain connects TRBV10-3 to TRBJ2-1; 11 nucleotides align to TRBD2. The CDR3 runs 15 residues. Trimming at V came to 4 bases and at J to 8 bases, leaving 7 bases not matched to a gene. Germline lookup yields CDR1 ENHRY and CDR2 SYGVKD. The CDR3: CAISGIAGGVDEQFF. CDR3 sequence (DNA): TGTGCCATCAGTGGAATAGCGGGAGGGGTGGATGAGCAGTTCTTC.

This rearrangement joins TRBV28 to TRBJ2-7, with D perhaps assigned TRBD1 or TRBD2 (5 bases each). Germline CDR1 and CDR2: MDHEN and SYDVKM. CDR3 length: 13 residues. Trimming took 6 bases from V and 6 from J, leaving 15 bases between them. The DNA for the CDR3 is TGTGCCAGCAGACGGGACGATCTCTCCGAGCAGTACTTC. Its translation is CASRRDDLSEQYF.

This sequence joins TRBV2 and TRBJ1-1; D is uncertain. Germline V gene lookup returns CDR1 SNHLY and CDR2 FYNNEI. Trimming removed 4 bases from V and 1 base from J, with 10 bases in between. This CDR3 contains 14 residues. The CDR3 bases are TGTGCCAGCAGTGGCTCAGTAGCGAACACTGAAGCTTTCTTT. Translation gives CASSGSVANTEAFF.

The rearrangement joins TRBV10-3 to TRBJ2-2; D perhaps matches TRBD1 (5 bases). CDR1 and CDR2 from the germline V gene are ENHRY and SYGVKD. This CDR3 has 14 amino acids. V was pared by 10 bases and J by 1 base, with 13 bases between. The CDR3 DNA is TGTGCCACCCGCTCCGACAGGAACACCGGGGAGCTGTTTTTT. It codes for CATRSDRNTGELFF.

A word on this clone: This CDR3 is also generated by other DNA sequences in the sample. The rearrangement uses TRBV28 and TRBJ1-1; D ambiguous. The CDR3 covers 11 residues. Germline V gene lookup returns CDR1 MDHEN and CDR2 SYDVKM. The germline V and J ends were trimmed by 5 bases and 5 bases, with 6 bases remaining between them. The CDR3 reads CASSRGTEAFF. Written as DNA, the CDR3 is TGTGCCAGCAGTAGAGGGACTGAAGCTTTCTTT.

J is TRBJ1-2 and V is TRBV28; unclear D gene. V was clipped by 5 bases and J by 0 bases, with 13 bases between them. Germline V gene data show CDR1 as MDHEN and CDR2 as SYDVKM. This CDR3 has 15 residues. As DNA, the CDR3 is TGTGCCAGCAGTCTCTTCTCTGGGGCTAACTATGGCTACACCTTC. This codes for CASSLFSGANYGYTF.

This chain links TRBV25-1 with TRBJ2-3; D gene ambiguous. The CDR3 consists of 16 residues. The germline V gene has CDR1 MGHDK and CDR2 SYGVNS. Trimming took 0 bases from V and 6 from J, leaving 16 bases between them. The CDR3 nucleotides read TGTGCCAGCAGTGAATATGAGGCGACGAAGGCGGATACGCAGTATTTT. It encodes CASSEYEATKADTQYF.

V and J are TRBV5-1 and TRBJ2-3; TRBD2 agrees at 7 bases. This CDR3 spans 17 amino acids. CDR1 is SGHRS and CDR2 is YFSETQ in the germline V gene. Trimming took 0 bases from V and 3 from J; bases not matched to a gene: 10. The CDR3 region is CASSLVPSGSGTDTQYF. The CDR3, as DNA: TGCGCCAGCAGCTTGGTCCCTAGTGGTAGCGGGACAGATACGCAGTATTTT.

This sequence joins TRBV5-1 and TRBJ2-1, with a weak D call TRBD2 (5 bases). V lost 5 bases and J lost 2, with 14 bases in between. Germline CDR1 is SGHRS and CDR2 is YFSETQ. This CDR3 is 15 amino acids long. CDR3 nucleotides: TGCGCCAGCAGAGAGGGTGGAAATCCCTACAATGAGCAGTTCTTC. It is translated as CASREGGNPYNEQFF.

The rearrangement uses TRBV5-1 and TRBJ1-2; D uncertain. Germline V lookup: CDR1 SGHRS, CDR2 YFSETQ. This CDR3 has 15 amino acids. V gave up 3 bases and J gave up 1 base, with 13 bases separating them. The CDR3 DNA sequence: TGCGCCAGCAGCTCAGGCCTGGCATTTAACTATGGCTACACCTTC. It yields the protein CASSSGLAFNYGYTF.

This chain joins TRBV2 and TRBJ1-5, with D possibly being TRBD1 (5 bases). The CDR3 length is 17 residues. Germline loops: CDR1 SNHLY, CDR2 FYNNEI. Trimming took 1 base from V and 4 from J, leaving 17 bases between them. For the CDR3, the DNA is TGTGCCAGCAGTGAAGGGGGGGGTTATGGAAGGAATCAGCCCCAGCATTTT. Protein: CASSEGGGYGRNQPQHF.

The gene calls are TRBV4-3 and TRBJ2-1; D ambiguous. The CDR3 loop spans 15 amino acids. CDR1 and CDR2 (germline): LGHNA, YSLEER. Trimming shortened V by 4 bases and J by 7 bases, and 17 bases separated the two germline ends. The CDR3 loop reads CASSRTPTDGNEQFF. The CDR3 DNA is TGCGCCAGCAGCCGCACACCAACGGACGGGAATGAGCAGTTCTTC.

This clone was detected a few times. Here the CDR3 DNA reads TGTGCCAGCAGCTTAGGCGGGACAGGGGTAAACATTCAGTACTTC. This encodes CASSLGGTGVNIQYF. The chain uses TRBV11-1 and TRBJ2-4, with 10 bases fitting TRBD1. Germline values: CDR1 SGHAT, CDR2 FQDESV (reference sequence). The J segment lost 6 bases and the V segment lost 1 base, leaving 3 bases of the junction unmatched. CDR3 length: 15 residues.

The chain combines TRBV18 with TRBJ2-5; D unresolved. There are 12 residues in the CDR3. CDR1 and CDR2 (germline): KGHSH, LQKENI. V was trimmed by 2 bases and J by 2 bases, leaving 3 bases between them. CDR3 bases: TGTGCCAGCTCACCAAGGCAAGAGACCCAGTACTTC. Protein product: CASSPRQETQYF.

The chain links TRBV19 to TRBJ1-5; no definite D call. The V gene's germline CDR1 is LNHDA and CDR2 SQIVND (reference sequence). V lost 7 bases and J lost 0, with 10 bases in between. This CDR3 region has 14 residues. CDR3 DNA: TGTGCCAGTACATCCTTATATAGCAATCAGCCCCAGCATTTT. Translation: CASTSLYSNQPQHF.